A selection of T cell receptor beta chains follows, all from one sample in a study of T cell repertoires in cytomegalovirus infection. Each CDR3 protein gets one entry after TCRdb re-called the reads with MiXCR. The data contain approximately 990,000 distinct CDR3 sequences, around 29% of them singletons. No antigen is known for these receptors. The material sequenced was cultured CD8+ T cells from PBMCs, taken from culture after CMV antigen stimulation. These receptors were obtained from a human donor in good health (CMV status not recorded). Some clones in this sample may be carry-over from other donors' samples. Both conserved end residues are part of each CDR3.

J,V,length,CDR3
TRBJ2-3,TRBV6-2/TRBV6-3,17,CASSYSIELDLTDTQYF
TRBJ1-5,TRBV12-3/TRBV12-4,13,CASSWDLGQPQHF
TRBJ2-1,TRBV7-4,15,CASSLVHRTNNEQFF
TRBJ2-7,TRBV7-9,14,CASSLPDRAYEQYF
TRBJ2-3,TRBV12-5,15,CASGRGDSTTDTQYF
TRBJ2-7,TRBV7-8,12,CASSQFLDEQYF
TRBJ1-1,TRBV28,16,CASSPVTGGWNTEAFF
TRBJ2-1,TRBV18,14,CASSPPDRYNEQFF
TRBJ2-5,TRBV7-8,16,CASSLARDRAIGTQYF
TRBJ1-5,TRBV10-3,13,CAISVGVNQPQHF
TRBJ2-1,TRBV19,17,CASSSRLAGAPGNEQFF
TRBJ2-2,TRBV4-1,16,CASSLHRTGNTGELFF
TRBJ1-1,TRBV20-1,13,CSARGQGWTEAFF
TRBJ2-3,TRBV20-1,13,CSASGGAGDTQYF
TRBJ1-6,TRBV27,18,CVSSFAALAGGGYSPLHF
TRBJ1-1,TRBV7-2,15,CASSLSSYRDTEAFF
TRBJ1-1,TRBV27,16,CASSSPRGEMNTEAFF
TRBJ1-6,TRBV7-6,15,CASSRGASIESPLHF
TRBJ1-2,TRBV7-4,11,CVSSAGDGYTF
TRBJ2-7,TRBV7-8,14,CASSPQGALGEQYF
TRBJ2-5,TRBV24-1,12,CATSDQGLSQYF
TRBJ1-2,TRBV6-1,18,CASSSIAGHPNRGYGYTF